This T cell receptor (beta chain) is from a study of T cells in Graves' hyperthyroidism and ophthalmopathy. Findings and limits, study-wide: With a median lead of about 6.9 months before onset, the model predicted ophthalmopathy. Separation of ophthalmopathy from stable hyperthyroidism was achieved by a 13 V-J model. Most expanded thyroid clonotypes above 0.001 recurred in blood.

The study left out patients who had uncontrolled infection, other autoimmune disease, pregnancy or lactation. Looked up from germline, CDR1 is DFQATT and CDR2 is SNEGSKA (reference sequence). The junction had 5 bases not matched to a gene; V was cut back by 6 bases and J by 6 bases. This CDR3 is 13 amino acids long. Worth noting for this clonotype: As yet, its antigen is unknown.

The TCR beta CDR3 regions underwent amplification using RNA transcripts as the source. TCR CDR3 underwent first-round RT-PCR with the HTBI primer set. Using its own MiXCR run on the multiplex PCR reads, TCRdb lists one record per CDR3 protein. Of about 96,000 distinct CDR3 sequences in the sample, about 51% were seen once. This chain connects TRBV20-1 to TRBJ2-7; 13 nucleotides align to TRBD2. Input material: blood. This clonotype was sampled from a middle-aged woman with Graves' hyperthyroidism. CDR3 protein: CSAGTSGTGEQYF. The CDR3 nucleotides read TGCAGTGCAGGGACTAGCGGGACGGGCGAGCAGTACTTC.